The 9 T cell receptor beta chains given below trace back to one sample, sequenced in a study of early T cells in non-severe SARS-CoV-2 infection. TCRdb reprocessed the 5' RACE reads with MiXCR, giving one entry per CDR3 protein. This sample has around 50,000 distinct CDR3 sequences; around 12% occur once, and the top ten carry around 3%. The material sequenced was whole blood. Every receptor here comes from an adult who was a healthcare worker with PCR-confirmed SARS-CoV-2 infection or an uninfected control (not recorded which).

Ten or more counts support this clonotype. This chain's CDR3 is CSVALLVPSSGANVLTF. CDR3 DNA: TGCAGCGTTGCCCTACTAGTCCCGAGCTCTGGGGCCAACGTCCTGACTTTC. The chain is built from TRBV29-1 and TRBJ2-6; a possible D gene is TRBD2 (5 bases). Germline lookup yields CDR1 SQVTM and CDR2 ANQGSEA. The V gene lost 4 bases and the J gene lost 0 bases, with 16 bases spanning the gap. The length of the CDR3 is 17 residues.

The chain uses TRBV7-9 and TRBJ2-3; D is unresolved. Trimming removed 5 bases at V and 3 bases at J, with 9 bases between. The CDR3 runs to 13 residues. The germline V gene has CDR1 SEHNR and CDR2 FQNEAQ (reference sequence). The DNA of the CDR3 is TGTGCCAGCAGCCCGTCCGTTACAGATACGCAGTATTTT. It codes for CASSPSVTDTQYF.

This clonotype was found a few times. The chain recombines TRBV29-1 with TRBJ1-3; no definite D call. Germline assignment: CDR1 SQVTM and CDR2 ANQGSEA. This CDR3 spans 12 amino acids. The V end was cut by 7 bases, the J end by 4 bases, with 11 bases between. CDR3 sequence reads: CSAEPRGNTIYF. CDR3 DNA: TGCAGCGCCGAACCCCGAGGAAACACCATATATTTT.

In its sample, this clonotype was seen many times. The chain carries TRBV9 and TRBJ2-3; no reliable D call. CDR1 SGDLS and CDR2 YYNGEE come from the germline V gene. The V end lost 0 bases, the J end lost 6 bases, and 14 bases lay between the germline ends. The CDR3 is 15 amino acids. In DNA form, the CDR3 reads TGTGCCAGCAGCGTAGGGGCACCCCCAAGGGATACGCAGTATTTT. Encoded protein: CASSVGAPPRDTQYF.

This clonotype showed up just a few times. The CDR3: CASSALGGPQETQYF. CDR3 DNA: TGTGCCAGCAGCGCTTTGGGGGGTCCACAAGAGACCCAGTACTTC. This chain joins TRBV2 and TRBJ2-5, with D tentatively TRBD2 (6 bases). The CDR3 is 15 residues long. The V gene's germline CDR1 is SNHLY and CDR2 FYNNEI. The V and J ends lost 6 bases and 2 bases respectively, with 16 bases between them.

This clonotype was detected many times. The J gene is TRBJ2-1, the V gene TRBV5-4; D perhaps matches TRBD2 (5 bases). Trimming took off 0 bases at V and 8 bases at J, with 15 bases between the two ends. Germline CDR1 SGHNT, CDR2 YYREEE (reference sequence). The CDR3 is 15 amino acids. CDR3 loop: CASSLGRVLLHEQFF. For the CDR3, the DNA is TGTGCCAGCAGCTTGGGGCGGGTACTACTCCATGAGCAGTTCTTC.

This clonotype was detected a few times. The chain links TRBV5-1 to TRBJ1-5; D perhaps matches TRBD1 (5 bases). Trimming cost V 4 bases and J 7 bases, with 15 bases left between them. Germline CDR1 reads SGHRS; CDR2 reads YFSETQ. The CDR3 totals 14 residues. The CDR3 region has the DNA TGCGCCAGCAGCCCCGGGACCTCGGGGCAGCCCCAGCATTTT. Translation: CASSPGTSGQPQHF.

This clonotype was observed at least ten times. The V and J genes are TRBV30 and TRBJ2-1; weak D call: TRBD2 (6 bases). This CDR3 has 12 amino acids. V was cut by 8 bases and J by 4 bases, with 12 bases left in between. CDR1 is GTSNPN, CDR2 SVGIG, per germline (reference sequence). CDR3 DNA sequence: TGTGCCGCTGGGCGGGATTACAATGAGCAGTTCTTC. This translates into CAAGRDYNEQFF.

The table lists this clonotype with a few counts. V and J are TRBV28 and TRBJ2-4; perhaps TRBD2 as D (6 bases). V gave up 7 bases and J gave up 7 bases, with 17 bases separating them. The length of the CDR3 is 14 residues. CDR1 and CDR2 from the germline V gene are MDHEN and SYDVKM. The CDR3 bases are TGTGCCAGCAACGCCGGGGCAGGGAGGAACATTCAGTACTTC. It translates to CASNAGAGRNIQYF. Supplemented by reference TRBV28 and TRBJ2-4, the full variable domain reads DVKVTQSSRYLVKRTGEKVFLECVQDMDHENMFWYRQDPGLGLRLIYFSYDVKMKEKGDIPEGYSVSREKKERFSLILESASTNQTSMYLCASNAGAGRNIQYFGAGTRLSVL.